This T cell receptor (beta chain) was observed in a study of T cell responses to AZD1222 COVID-19 vaccine. The wider study: The analysis combined second doses at about 4 or about 12 weeks.

With regard to this clone: Its antigen is unidentified.

TCRdb's table, derived via immunoSEQ multiplex PCR, lists solely in-frame clones and lacks some. The data hold 90,000 to 100,000 clones, with about 85% observed a single time. Deletions cut 3 bases from V and 10 bases from J, with 16 bases between. The length of the CDR3 is 15 residues. Germline V gene lookup returns CDR1 KGHSH and CDR2 LQKENI. Study outcomes and limitations: Donors, mostly white British, included more females; clonal diversity was possibly underestimated. Per reports, nearly half of all spike-specific TCRs target regions that are unmutated in variants. Only five or six AZD1222 recipients tested seropositive at baseline.

The source was peripheral blood, collected on day 0 of AZD1222 vaccination. V and J are TRBV18 and TRBJ1-6; possibly TRBD1 for D (5 bases). This TCR came from an adult in good health. CDR3 protein: CASSPDRGVLSPLHF. DNA for the CDR3: TGTGCCAGCTCACCCGATCGGGGGGTACTATCACCCCTCCACTTT. Supplemented by reference TRBV18 and TRBJ1-6, the full variable domain reads NAGVMQNPRHLVRRRGQEARLRCSPMKGHSHVYWYRQLPEEGLKFMVYLQKENIIDESGMPKERFSAEFPKEGPSILRIQQVVRGDSAAYFCASSPDRGVLSPLHFGNGTRLTVT.